This T cell receptor beta chain comes out of a study of T-cell reconstitution after alpha-beta-depleted transplantation in children. This sample's TCRbeta library carried unique molecular identifier barcodes. TCRdb re-called the PCR reads through MiXCR, storing one row per CDR3 protein. The sample records tens of thousands of distinct CDR3 sequences, 15% to 18% being singletons. The study, taken as a whole, reports: Some patients showed high day-60 TCRbeta diversity, which derived from surviving recipient T cells and thymic progenitors. Newly produced T cells mostly accounted for T-cell counts and diversity one year post-transplant. Reports say that about two months after transplant, the alpha-beta T cells came out of several hundred graft clones that had expanded.

V dropped 2 bases and J dropped 7; count of bases not matched to a gene: 5. CDR3 length: 15 amino acids. This clonotype was recorded a few times. Its target is not known. The source material was PBMCs, mostly from graft donor cells, sampled 180 days after TCRalphabeta/CD19-depleted stem cell transplant. The receptor was derived from a male patient between 2 and 9 years old who had a stem cell transplant for acute lymphoblastic leukemia, so the T cells may come from the graft donor. This chain uses TRBV12-3 or TRBV12-4 with TRBJ1-6, with 7 positions matching TRBD1. CDR3 loop: CASSLTHRGNSPLHF. As DNA, the CDR3 is TGTGCCAGCAGTTTAACCCACAGGGGAAATTCACCCCTCCACTTT.